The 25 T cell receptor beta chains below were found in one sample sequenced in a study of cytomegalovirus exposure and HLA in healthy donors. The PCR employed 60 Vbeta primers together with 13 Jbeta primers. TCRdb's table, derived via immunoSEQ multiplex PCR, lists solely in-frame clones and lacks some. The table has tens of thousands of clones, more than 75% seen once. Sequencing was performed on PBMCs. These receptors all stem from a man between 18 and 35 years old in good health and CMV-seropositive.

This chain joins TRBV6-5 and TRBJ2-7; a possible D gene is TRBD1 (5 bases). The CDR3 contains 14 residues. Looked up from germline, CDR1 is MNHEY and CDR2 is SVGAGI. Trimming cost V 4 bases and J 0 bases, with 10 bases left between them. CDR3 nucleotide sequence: TGTGCCAGCAGTTTGGGGCGGAGCTCCTACGAGCAGTACTTC. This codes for CASSLGRSSYEQYF.

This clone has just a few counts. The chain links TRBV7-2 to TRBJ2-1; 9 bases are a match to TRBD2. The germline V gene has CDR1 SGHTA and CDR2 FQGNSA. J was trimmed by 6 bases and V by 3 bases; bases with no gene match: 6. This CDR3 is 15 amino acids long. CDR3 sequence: CASSLGGSGSNEQFF. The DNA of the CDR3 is TGTGCCAGCAGCTTGGGTGGTAGCGGGAGCAATGAGCAGTTCTTC.

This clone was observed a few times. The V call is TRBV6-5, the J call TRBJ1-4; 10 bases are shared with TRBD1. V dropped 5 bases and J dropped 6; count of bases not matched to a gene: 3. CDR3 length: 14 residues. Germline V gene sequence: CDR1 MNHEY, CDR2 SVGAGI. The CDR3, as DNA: TGTGCCAGCAGTCAGGGACAGGGGCATGAAAAACTGTTTTTT. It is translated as CASSQGQGHEKLFF.

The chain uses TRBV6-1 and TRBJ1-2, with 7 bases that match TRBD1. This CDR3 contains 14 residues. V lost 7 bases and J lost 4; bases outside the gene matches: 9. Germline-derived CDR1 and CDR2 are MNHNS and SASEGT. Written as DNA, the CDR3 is TGTGCCAGCACCTTTTCGACAGGGTTCTATGGCTACACCTTC. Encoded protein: CASTFSTGFYGYTF.

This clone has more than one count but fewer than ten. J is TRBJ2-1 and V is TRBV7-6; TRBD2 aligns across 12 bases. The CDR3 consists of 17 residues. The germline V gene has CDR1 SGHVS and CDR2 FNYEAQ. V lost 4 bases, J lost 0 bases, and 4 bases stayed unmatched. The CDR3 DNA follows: TGTGCCAGCAGCTATGGACTAGCGGGGAACTCCTACAATGAGCAGTTCTTC. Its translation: CASSYGLAGNSYNEQFF.

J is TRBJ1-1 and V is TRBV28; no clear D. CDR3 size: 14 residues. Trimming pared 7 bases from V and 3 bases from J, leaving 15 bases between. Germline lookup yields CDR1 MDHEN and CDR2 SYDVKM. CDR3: CASKLPIGDTEAFF. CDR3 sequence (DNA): TGTGCCAGCAAGTTGCCGATCGGTGACACTGAAGCTTTCTTT.

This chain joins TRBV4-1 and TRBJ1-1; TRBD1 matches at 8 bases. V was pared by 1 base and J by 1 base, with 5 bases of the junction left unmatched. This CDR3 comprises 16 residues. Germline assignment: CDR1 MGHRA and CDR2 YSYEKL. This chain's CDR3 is CASSQAGGSGNTEAFF. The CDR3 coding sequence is TGCGCCAGCAGCCAAGCAGGGGGCAGTGGGAACACTGAAGCTTTCTTT.

The CDR3 loop is CASTAAALGEQYF. The CDR3 nucleotides are TGTGCCAGCACTGCGGCTGCCCTCGGCGAGCAGTACTTC. The chain couples TRBV5-4 to TRBJ2-7; D is undetermined. The CDR3 contains 13 residues. Trimming stripped 6 bases from V and 6 bases from J, with 16 bases between. Germline V gives CDR1 SGHNT, CDR2 YYREEE (reference sequence). Variable domain in full (rest from reference TRBV5-4 and TRBJ2-7): ETGVTQSPTHLIKTRGQQVTLRCSSQSGHNTVSWYQQALGQGPQFIFQYYREEENGRGNFPPRFSGLQFPNYSSELNVNALELDDSALYLCASTAAALGEQYFGPGTRLTVT.

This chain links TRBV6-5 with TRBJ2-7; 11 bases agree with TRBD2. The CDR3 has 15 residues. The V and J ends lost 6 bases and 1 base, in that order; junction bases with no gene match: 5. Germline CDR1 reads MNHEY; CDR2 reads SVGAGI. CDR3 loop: CASSPGLAVSYEQYF. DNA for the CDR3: TGTGCCAGCAGCCCGGGACTAGCGGTTTCCTACGAGCAGTACTTC.

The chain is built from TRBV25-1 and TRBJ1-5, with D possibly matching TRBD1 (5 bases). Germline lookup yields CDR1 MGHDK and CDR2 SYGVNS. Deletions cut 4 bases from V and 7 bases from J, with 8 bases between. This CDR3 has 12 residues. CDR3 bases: TGTGCCAGCAGTGCAGGGTACCAGCCCCAGCATTTT. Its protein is CASSAGYQPQHF. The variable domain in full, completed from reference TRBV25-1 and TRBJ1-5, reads EADIYQTPRYLVIGTGKKITLECSQTMGHDKMYWYQQDPGMELHLIHYSYGVNSTEKGDLSSESTVSRIRTEHFPLTLESARPSHTSQYLCASSAGYQPQHFGDGTRLSIL.

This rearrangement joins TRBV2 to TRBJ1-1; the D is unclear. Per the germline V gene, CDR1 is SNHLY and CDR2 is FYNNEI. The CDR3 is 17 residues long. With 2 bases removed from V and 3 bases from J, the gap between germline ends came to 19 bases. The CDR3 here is CASSENMGPGQDTEAFF. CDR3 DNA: TGTGCCAGCAGTGAAAATATGGGTCCAGGCCAGGACACTGAAGCTTTCTTT.

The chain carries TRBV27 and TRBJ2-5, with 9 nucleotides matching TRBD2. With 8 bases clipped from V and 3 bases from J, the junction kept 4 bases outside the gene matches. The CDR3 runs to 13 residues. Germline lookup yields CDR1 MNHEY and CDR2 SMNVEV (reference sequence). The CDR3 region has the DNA TGTGCCAGCCGGGGCGGGAGGGAAGAGACCCAGTACTTC. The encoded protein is CASRGGREETQYF.

DNA for the CDR3: TGTGCCAGTAGTATGGCGGTTTTCTCCTACGAGCAGTACTTC. Its protein is CASSMAVFSYEQYF. The chain combines TRBV19 with TRBJ2-7, with D unresolved. Germline V gene lookup returns CDR1 LNHDA and CDR2 SQIVND (reference sequence). V gave up 3 bases and J gave up 0 bases, with 9 bases separating them. The length of the CDR3 is 14 residues.

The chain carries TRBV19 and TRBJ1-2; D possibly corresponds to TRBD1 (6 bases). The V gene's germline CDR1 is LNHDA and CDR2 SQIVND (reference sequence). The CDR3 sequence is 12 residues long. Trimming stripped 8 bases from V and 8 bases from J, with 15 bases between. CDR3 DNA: TGTGCCAGTGCTAGGACAGACGCGGGCTACACCTTC. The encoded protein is CASARTDAGYTF.

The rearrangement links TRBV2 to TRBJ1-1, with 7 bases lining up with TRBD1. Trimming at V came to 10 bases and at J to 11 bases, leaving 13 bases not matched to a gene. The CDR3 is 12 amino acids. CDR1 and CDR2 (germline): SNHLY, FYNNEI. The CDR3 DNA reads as TGTGCCACCCGGAGGGGGCGATCTGTGGCTTTCTTT. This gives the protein CATRRGRSVAFF.

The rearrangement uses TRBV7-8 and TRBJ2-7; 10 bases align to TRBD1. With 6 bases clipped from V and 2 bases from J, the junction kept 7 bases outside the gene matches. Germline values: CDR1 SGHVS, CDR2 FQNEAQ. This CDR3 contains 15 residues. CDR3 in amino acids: CASRPSGTGAYEQYF. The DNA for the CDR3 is TGTGCCAGCAGACCATCCGGGACAGGGGCCTACGAGCAGTACTTC. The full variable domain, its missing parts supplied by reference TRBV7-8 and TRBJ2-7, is GAGVSQSPRYKVAKRGQDVALRCDPISGHVSLFWYQQALGQGPEFLTYFQNEAQLDKSGLPSDRFFAERPEGSVSTLKIQRTQQEDSAVYLCASRPSGTGAYEQYFGPGTRLTVT.

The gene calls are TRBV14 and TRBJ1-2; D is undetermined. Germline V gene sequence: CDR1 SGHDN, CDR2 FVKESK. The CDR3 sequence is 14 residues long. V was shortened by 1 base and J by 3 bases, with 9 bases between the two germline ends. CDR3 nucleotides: TGTGCCAGCAGCCAAGGGGAGGGCGACTATGGCTACACCTTC. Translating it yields CASSQGEGDYGYTF. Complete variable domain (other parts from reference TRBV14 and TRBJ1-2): EAGVTQFPSHSVIEKGQTVTLRCDPISGHDNLYWYRRVMGKEIKFLLHFVKESKQDESGMPNNRFLAERTGGTYSTLKVQPAELEDSGVYFCASSQGEGDYGYTFGSGTRLTVV.

DNA of the CDR3: TGCGCCAGCCGCTCAGGACTAGCGGGGGAGCAGTACTTC. It is translated as CASRSGLAGEQYF. The V gene is TRBV5-1, the J gene TRBJ2-7, with 12 nucleotides matching TRBD2. Germline V CDR1 and CDR2: SGHRS, YFSETQ. CDR3 length: 13 residues. The junction had 6 bases not matched to a gene; V was cut back by 7 bases and J by 7 bases. The full variable domain, its missing parts supplied by reference TRBV5-1 and TRBJ2-7, is KAGVTQTPRYLIKTRGQQVTLSCSPISGHRSVSWYQQTPGQGLQFLFEYFSETQRNKGNFPGRFSGRQFSNSRSEMNVSTLELGDSALYLCASRSGLAGEQYFGPGTRLTVT.

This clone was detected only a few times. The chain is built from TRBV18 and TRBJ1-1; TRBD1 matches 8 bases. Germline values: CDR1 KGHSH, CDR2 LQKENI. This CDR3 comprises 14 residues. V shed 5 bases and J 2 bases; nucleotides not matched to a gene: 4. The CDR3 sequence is CASSMGQVNTEAFF. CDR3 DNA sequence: TGTGCCAGCTCAATGGGACAGGTAAACACTGAAGCTTTCTTT.

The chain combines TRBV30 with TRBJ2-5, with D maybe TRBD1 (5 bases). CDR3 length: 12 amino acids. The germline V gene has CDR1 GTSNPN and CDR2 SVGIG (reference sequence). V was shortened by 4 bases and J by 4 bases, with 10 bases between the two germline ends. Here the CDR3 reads CAWNQGGETQYF. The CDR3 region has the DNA TGTGCCTGGAACCAGGGCGGAGAGACCCAGTACTTC.

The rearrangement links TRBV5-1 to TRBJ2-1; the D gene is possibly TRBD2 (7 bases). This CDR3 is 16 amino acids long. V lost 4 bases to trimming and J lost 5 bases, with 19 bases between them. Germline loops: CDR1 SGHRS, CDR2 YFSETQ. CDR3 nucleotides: TGCGCCAGCAGCCTCCAACCACGGGGGGCCAACAATGAGCAGTTCTTC. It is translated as CASSLQPRGANNEQFF.

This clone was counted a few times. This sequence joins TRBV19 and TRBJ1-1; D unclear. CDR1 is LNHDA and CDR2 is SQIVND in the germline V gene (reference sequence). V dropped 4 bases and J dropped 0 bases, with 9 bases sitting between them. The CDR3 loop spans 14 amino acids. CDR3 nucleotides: TGTGCCAGTAGTAGATTTGGAGTGAACACTGAAGCTTTCTTT. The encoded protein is CASSRFGVNTEAFF.

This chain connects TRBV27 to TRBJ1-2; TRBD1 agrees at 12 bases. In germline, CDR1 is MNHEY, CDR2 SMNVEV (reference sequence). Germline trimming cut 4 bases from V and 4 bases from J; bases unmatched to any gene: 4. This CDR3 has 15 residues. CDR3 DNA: TGTGCCAGCAGTTACGGGGGACAGGGGGCCTATGGCTACACCTTC. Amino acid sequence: CASSYGGQGAYGYTF.

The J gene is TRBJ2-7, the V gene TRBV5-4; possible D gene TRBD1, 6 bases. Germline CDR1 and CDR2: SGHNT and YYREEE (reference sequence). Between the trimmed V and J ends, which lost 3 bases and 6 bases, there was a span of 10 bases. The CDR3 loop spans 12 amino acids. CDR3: CASSWGRLEQYF. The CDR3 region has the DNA TGTGCCAGCAGCTGGGGGCGTCTCGAGCAGTACTTC.

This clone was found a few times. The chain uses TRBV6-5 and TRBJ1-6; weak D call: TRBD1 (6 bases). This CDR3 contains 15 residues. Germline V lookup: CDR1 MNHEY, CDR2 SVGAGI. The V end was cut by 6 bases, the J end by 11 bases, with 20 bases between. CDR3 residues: CASRMTQGQGAPLHF. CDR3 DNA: TGTGCCAGCAGGATGACACAGGGCCAAGGGGCACCCCTCCACTTT.